This is a list of T cell receptor beta chains from one sample in a study of regulatory T cells in long-lasting Graves disease. Each CDR3 protein gets one entry after TCRdb re-called the multiplex PCR reads with MiXCR. The sample shows some 600,000 distinct CDR3 sequences, roughly 16% of them seen only once. The same data also contributed to another study, on T cells in Graves' hyperthyroidism and ophthalmopathy.

Sample: peripheral blood mononuclear cells (PBMCs), taken at new diagnosis, from a patient treated with antithyroid drugs. These receptors all come from a man aged 18 to 35 with Graves disease. CDR3s include the opening cysteine and the closing phenylalanine or tryptophan. D genes are given only for firm matches. Not every row has a clone size; where given, it reads once, few, many or a size class.

D: NA; J: TRBJ1-6; size: few; V: TRBV4-1; DNA: TGCGCCAGCAGCCAAGATTCGCTGTCCCCGAGCTCCTATAATTCACCCCTCCACTTT; CDR3: CASSQDSLSPSSYNSPLHF
D: TRBD2; J: TRBJ2-5; size: NA; V: TRBV5-1; DNA: TGCGCCAGCAGCATGGGACTAGCGGGAGTTCGGCAAGAGACCCAGTACTTC; CDR3: CASSMGLAGVRQETQYF
D: NA; J: TRBJ2-2; size: many; V: TRBV5-6; DNA: TGTGCCAGCAGCTTGACGGCCGGGGAGCTGTTTTTT; CDR3: CASSLTAGELFF
D: TRBD2; J: TRBJ2-3; size: NA; V: TRBV24-1; DNA: TGTGCCACCAGTGACCCAGGCCGAGGGGAGGGATACACAGATACGCAGTATTTT; CDR3: CATSDPGRGEGYTDTQYF
D: TRBD1; J: TRBJ1-4; size: many; V: TRBV7-9; DNA: TGTGCCAGCAGCTTAACGGACAGGGGAAAACTGTTTTTT; CDR3: CASSLTDRGKLFF
D: NA; J: TRBJ2-7; size: NA; V: TRBV9; DNA: TGTGCCAGCAGCCACAACAGGGCTTACGAGCAGTACTTC; CDR3: CASSHNRAYEQYF
D: NA; J: TRBJ1-1; size: many; V: TRBV27; DNA: TGCTTCCAAGCGGGGAAAGCAGGGCAGCACACTGAAGCTTTCTTT; CDR3: CFQAGKAGQHTEAFF
D: NA; J: TRBJ2-5; size: NA; V: TRBV10-3; DNA: TGTGCCATCGGATCAGGGAGAAAACAAGAGACCCAGTACTTC; CDR3: CAIGSGRKQETQYF
D: NA; J: TRBJ1-2; size: NA; V: TRBV6-1; DNA: TGTGCCAGCAGACTACCGGGGGTCGACTATGGCTACACCTTC; CDR3: CASRLPGVDYGYTF
D: TRBD2; J: TRBJ2-3; size: many; V: TRBV5-1; DNA: TGCGCCAGCAGCTTGGGGGATCCAGGTAGCGGGAGGGTCACAGATACGCAGTATTTT; CDR3: CASSLGDPGSGRVTDTQYF
D: NA; J: TRBJ2-5; size: NA; V: TRBV5-1; DNA: TGCGCCAGCAGCTCAGCAAAAGGAGAGACCCAGTACTTC; CDR3: CASSSAKGETQYF
D: NA; J: TRBJ2-7; size: many; V: TRBV7-9; DNA: TGTGCCAGCGTCTATGGGGCCGGGGGCACGTACGAGCAGTACTTC; CDR3: CASVYGAGGTYEQYF
D: NA; J: TRBJ2-7; size: NA; V: TRBV4-1; DNA: TGCGCCAGCAGTCCGAGGGGGCGGGACAGATGGCCGCCGCAGTACTTC; CDR3: CASSPRGRDRWPPQYF
D: NA; J: TRBJ2-7; size: many; V: TRBV11-2; DNA: TGTGCCAGCAGCTTAGGTCTAGGGGCCTACGAGCAGTACTTC; CDR3: CASSLGLGAYEQYF
D: TRBD1; J: TRBJ2-1; size: many; V: TRBV7-9; DNA: TGTGCCAGCAGCCCGAGGGACAGGGGGCCGCGAAATGAGCAGTTCTTC; CDR3: CASSPRDRGPRNEQFF
D: NA; J: TRBJ2-7; size: many; V: TRBV7-9; DNA: TGTGCCAGCAGCCAGCGGGCAGGGGGGGAGCAGTACTTC; CDR3: CASSQRAGGEQYF
D: NA; J: TRBJ1-5; size: NA; V: TRBV3-1; DNA: TGTGCCAGCAGCCAAGCAGGTTTTCATCAGCCCCAGCATTTT; CDR3: CASSQAGFHQPQHF
D: NA; J: TRBJ2-1; size: many; V: TRBV12-5; DNA: TGTGCTAGTGGTTCGCATCGGGGACGATCAGACAATGAGCAGTTCTTC; CDR3: CASGSHRGRSDNEQFF
D: TRBD1; J: TRBJ1-3; size: NA; V: TRBV2; DNA: TGTGCCAGCAGTCGTGGGACAGACTCTGGAAACACCATATATTTT; CDR3: CASSRGTDSGNTIYF
D: NA; J: TRBJ1-2; size: many; V: TRBV27; DNA: TGTGCCAGCAGTTTGTCTCCCCAGGGGAGGTATGGCTACACCTTC; CDR3: CASSLSPQGRYGYTF
D: NA; J: TRBJ2-1; size: NA; V: TRBV29-1; DNA: TGCAGCGTTGAATTGCTTAAAGAGCAGTTCTTC; CDR3: CSVELLKEQFF
D: NA; J: TRBJ1-2; size: many; V: TRBV6-2/TRBV6-3; DNA: TGTGCCAGCAGTTACTCGGTAATCTATGGCTACACCTTC; CDR3: CASSYSVIYGYTF
D: NA; J: TRBJ2-3; size: many; V: TRBV12-3/TRBV12-4; DNA: TGTGCCATGGGGGAATCACCAGATACGCAGTATTTT; CDR3: CAMGESPDTQYF
D: TRBD1; J: TRBJ1-2; size: many; V: TRBV12-3/TRBV12-4; DNA: TGTGCCAGCAGTTCGCCGGGCAGGGGGCGCTCCTATGGCTACACCTTC; CDR3: CASSSPGRGRSYGYTF
D: NA; J: TRBJ2-5; size: many; V: TRBV20-1; DNA: TGCAGTGCTAGAGCGGGGCAAGAGACCCAGTACTTC; CDR3: CSARAGQETQYF
D: NA; J: TRBJ2-7; size: few; V: TRBV4-1; DNA: TGCGCCAGCAGCCAAAGAGCGTCAGAAAACTACGAGCAGTACTTC; CDR3: CASSQRASENYEQYF
D: NA; J: TRBJ2-5; size: many; V: TRBV7-9; DNA: TGTGCCAGCAGCTTAGGGGTCGGTGACGGGGAGACCCAGTACTTC; CDR3: CASSLGVGDGETQYF
D: NA; J: TRBJ1-5; size: NA; V: TRBV7-2; DNA: TGTGCCAGCAGCTTTAAGGGCTGGGGCAATCAGCCCCAGCATTTT; CDR3: CASSFKGWGNQPQHF
D: TRBD2; J: TRBJ2-1; size: many; V: TRBV27; DNA: TGTGCCAGCAGTTTAACAGCGGGAGGGGGTGGTGAGCAGTTCTTC; CDR3: CASSLTAGGGGEQFF
D: TRBD2; J: TRBJ2-1; size: few; V: TRBV24-1; DNA: TGTGCCACCAGTGAGGCCCGGGGGACTAGCGGGAGTGAGCAGTTCTTC; CDR3: CATSEARGTSGSEQFF
D: NA; J: TRBJ1-1; size: few; V: TRBV27; DNA: TGTGCCAGCAGTTTATCGGGGGCGGGGGGCAACACTGAAGCTTTCTTT; CDR3: CASSLSGAGGNTEAFF
D: TRBD2; J: TRBJ2-7; size: NA; V: TRBV7-2; DNA: TGTGCCAGCAGCTTAGCGGGACTAGCGGGAGCCCACGAGCAGTACTTC; CDR3: CASSLAGLAGAHEQYF
D: TRBD1; J: TRBJ2-2; size: NA; V: TRBV9; DNA: TGTGCCAGCAGCGTAGAAGGGACAGCGAACACCGGGGAGCTGTTTTTT; CDR3: CASSVEGTANTGELFF
D: NA; J: TRBJ2-7; size: NA; V: TRBV30; DNA: TGTGCCTGGAGCGGCATCATCGGAGGCGAGCAGTACTTC; CDR3: CAWSGIIGGEQYF
D: NA; J: TRBJ2-1; size: many; V: TRBV3-1; DNA: TGTGCCAGCAGCCAAGTTAAGGGTTACCAGCTGGATGAGCAGTTCTTC; CDR3: CASSQVKGYQLDEQFF
D: TRBD2; J: TRBJ2-3; size: many; V: TRBV20-1; DNA: TGCAGTGCCCCGACTAGCGGCACAGATACGCAGTATTTT; CDR3: CSAPTSGTDTQYF